This T cell receptor beta chain was captured in a study of response to subunit inactivated influenza vaccine. A note on this clonotype: Its antigen is currently unknown.

MiXCR was run by TCRdb on the RT-PCR reads, yielding one entry per CDR3 protein. The table shows fewer than 700,000 distinct CDR3 sequences, with approximately 13% occurring only once. Whole-study findings and limits: The authors suggested that every seasonal influenza vaccination recruits few new T cells.

The specimen comprised PBMCs from blood, sampled around seven weeks after vaccination. This TCR was sampled from a man aged 50-60 years who received an inactivated influenza vaccine.

The CDR3 protein is CASSQGGEKLFF. CDR3 DNA sequence: TGTGCCAGCAGTCAAGGGGGTGAAAAACTGTTTTTT. The chain is built from TRBV12-3 or TRBV12-4 and TRBJ1-4; weak D call: TRBD1 (6 bases). V was cut by 5 bases and J by 7 bases, with 8 bases left in between. The CDR3 is made up of 12 amino acids.